These 11 T cell receptor beta chains came from one sample sequenced in a study of graft-versus-host responses after intestinal transplantation. Sequencing used immunoSEQ multiplex PCR; TCRdb keeps in-frame clones, though not all of them. The sample records 75,000 to 100,000 clones, 91% being singletons. Their antigens are not known. The input for sequencing was unstimulated CD4+ T cells sorted from spleen or lymph node cells, taken before transplant. The receptor set was obtained from a human donor who was the organ donor for an intestinal transplant.

This chain joins TRBV7-3 and TRBJ1-3; no firm D call. The CDR3 is 15 amino acids. V lost 2 bases to trimming and J lost 0 bases, with 8 bases between them. Germline V lookup: CDR1 SGHTA, CDR2 FQGTGA. The CDR3 loop is CASSLYADSGNTIYF. The CDR3 nucleotides read TGTGCCAGCAGCTTATATGCGGACTCTGGAAACACCATATATTTT.

The rearrangement links TRBV27 to TRBJ1-5; unclear D gene. The V end was cut by 3 bases, the J end by 3 bases, with 9 bases between. Germline V gene data show CDR1 as MNHEY and CDR2 as SMNVEV (reference sequence). The CDR3 loop spans 14 amino acids. CDR3 loop: CASSLRGNNQPQHF. The DNA of the CDR3 is TGTGCCAGCAGTTTGCGGGGTAACAATCAGCCCCAGCATTTT.

The V call is TRBV6-5, the J call TRBJ1-2; 7 bases fit TRBD1. The germline V gene encodes CDR1 MNHEY and CDR2 SVGAGI. CDR3 size: 13 residues. With 2 bases clipped from V and 8 bases from J, the junction kept 5 bases outside the gene matches. The CDR3 DNA reads as TGTGCCAGCAGTTACCTCGACAGGGCAGGCTACACCTTC. Protein product: CASSYLDRAGYTF.

The CDR3: CASSSGMTGYTF. DNA for the CDR3: TGTGCCAGCAGCTCAGGGATGACTGGCTACACCTTC. V gene TRBV11-2 combines with J gene TRBJ1-2, with D perhaps matching TRBD1 (5 bases). CDR3 length equals 12 residues. CDR1 is SGHAT, CDR2 FQNNGV, per germline. V gave up 4 bases and J gave up 7 bases, with 10 bases separating them.

This chain connects TRBV5-1 to TRBJ2-1; D is possibly TRBD2 (5 bases). Germline values: CDR1 SGHRS, CDR2 YFSETQ. The CDR3 runs to 17 residues. The V end was cut by 2 bases, the J end by 0 bases, with 15 bases between. CDR3 nucleotide sequence: TGCGCCAGCAGCTTTCCCGGACTGAAGAGCTCCTACAATGAGCAGTTCTTC. Amino acids: CASSFPGLKSSYNEQFF.

The CDR3 here is CASSRGTGGGFGEKLFF. In nucleotides, the CDR3 is TGCGCCAGCAGCCGAGGGACAGGGGGCGGGTTTGGTGAAAAACTGTTTTTT. The chain couples TRBV4-1 to TRBJ1-4, with 12 nucleotides matching TRBD1. The CDR3 loop spans 17 amino acids. In germline, CDR1 is MGHRA, CDR2 YSYEKL. The J segment lost 7 bases and the V segment lost 4 bases, leaving 10 bases of the junction unmatched.

The genes are TRBV5-6 and TRBJ2-5; possible D gene TRBD2, 5 bases. The CDR3 has 14 residues. Germline V gene sequence: CDR1 SGHDT, CDR2 YYEEEE. Trimming left V 5 bases short and J 5 bases short, with 16 bases between. The CDR3 reads CASRYLQEDETQYF. DNA for the CDR3: TGTGCCAGCAGGTACCTCCAGGAGGATGAGACCCAGTACTTC.

The chain joins TRBV6-5 to TRBJ2-5, with TRBD1 matching over 10 bases. Germline CDR1 is MNHEY and CDR2 is SVGAGI. The V gene end was trimmed by 5 bases and the J gene end by 2 bases; junction bases not matched to a gene: 5. The CDR3 runs 15 residues. DNA for the CDR3: TGTGCCAGCAGTAGGGGACAGGGGAAACAAGAGACCCAGTACTTC. Translated, it gives CASSRGQGKQETQYF.

This chain uses TRBV5-1 with TRBJ2-5; 8 bases align to TRBD2. The CDR3 has 14 residues. Unmatched junction bases numbered 10, after V lost 7 bases and J lost 5 bases. Germline CDR1 reads SGHRS; CDR2 reads YFSETQ. The CDR3: CASAFVAGRETQYF. The CDR3 region has the DNA TGCGCCAGCGCATTTGTAGCGGGGAGGGAGACCCAGTACTTC.

The genes are TRBV7-3 and TRBJ1-6, with D maybe TRBD1 (6 bases). Trimming pared 5 bases from V and 8 bases from J, leaving 16 bases between. The CDR3 runs 15 residues. From germline, CDR1 is SGHTA and CDR2 FQGTGA. CDR3 region: CASSPRGGGDSPLHF. CDR3 bases: TGTGCCAGCAGCCCTCGCGGAGGGGGGGATTCACCCCTCCACTTT. The variable domain in full, with the rest retrieved from reference TRBV7-3 and TRBJ1-6, is GAGVSQTPSNKVTEKGKYVELRCDPISGHTALYWYRQSLGQGPEFLIYFQGTGAADDSGLPNDRFFAVRPEGSVSTLKIQRTERGDSAVYLCASSPRGGGDSPLHFGNGTRLTVT.

The V and J genes are TRBV5-4 and TRBJ1-2; a weak D match, TRBD1 (5 bases). The CDR3 is made up of 12 amino acids. CDR1 and CDR2 from the germline V gene are SGHNT and YYREEE (reference sequence). V was pared by 6 bases and J by 8 bases, with 14 bases between. The CDR3 region is CASTTAFRGYTF. DNA for the CDR3: TGTGCCAGCACGACAGCTTTTCGGGGCTACACCTTC.